This T cell receptor beta chain stems from a study of cytomegalovirus exposure and HLA in healthy donors. Study observations and caveats: Researchers reportedly found TCR beta sequences accurately predicted most subjects' HLA-A and HLA-B alleles. As a later analysis revealed, most CMV-associated TCR beta chains appeared HLA-restricted.

CDR1 is MNHEY, CDR2 SVGAGI, per germline. The CDR3 extends over 15 amino acids. With 3 bases clipped from V and 4 bases from J, the junction kept 4 bases outside the gene matches. The primer mix had 60 Vbeta and 13 Jbeta primers. Measured with immunoSEQ multiplex PCR; TCRdb has only the in-frame clones, and not every one. The data hold roughly 73,000 clones, with 75% to 85% observed a single time. As concerns this clone: The antigen is not known.

The TCR was taken from a man aged 35 to 55 in good health and CMV-seronegative. Material for sequencing was PBMCs. This chain links TRBV6-5 with TRBJ2-1; 9 bases line up with TRBD1. CDR3 sequence: CASSYRQGDYNEQFF. For the CDR3, the DNA is TGTGCCAGCAGTTATCGACAGGGGGATTACAATGAGCAGTTCTTC.